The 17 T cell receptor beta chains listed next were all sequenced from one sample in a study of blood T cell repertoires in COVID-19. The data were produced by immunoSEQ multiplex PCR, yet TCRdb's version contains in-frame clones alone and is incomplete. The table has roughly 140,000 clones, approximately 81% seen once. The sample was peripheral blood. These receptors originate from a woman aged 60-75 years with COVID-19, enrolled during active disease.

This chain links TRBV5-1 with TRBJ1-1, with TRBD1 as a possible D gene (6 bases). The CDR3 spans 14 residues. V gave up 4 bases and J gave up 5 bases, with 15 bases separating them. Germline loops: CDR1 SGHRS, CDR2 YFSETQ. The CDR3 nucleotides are TGCGCCAGCAGCGGACAGCCCCCGAGGACTGAAGCTTTCTTT. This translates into CASSGQPPRTEAFF. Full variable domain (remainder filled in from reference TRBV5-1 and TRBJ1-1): KAGVTQTPRYLIKTRGQQVTLSCSPISGHRSVSWYQQTPGQGLQFLFEYFSETQRNKGNFPGRFSGRQFSNSRSEMNVSTLELGDSALYLCASSGQPPRTEAFFGQGTRLTVV.

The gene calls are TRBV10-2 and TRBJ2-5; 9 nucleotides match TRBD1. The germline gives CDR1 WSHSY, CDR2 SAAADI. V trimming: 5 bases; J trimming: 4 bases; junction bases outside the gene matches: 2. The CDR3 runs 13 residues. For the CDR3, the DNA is TGCGCCAGCAGTTGGACAGGGGTAGAGACCCAGTACTTC. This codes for CASSWTGVETQYF.

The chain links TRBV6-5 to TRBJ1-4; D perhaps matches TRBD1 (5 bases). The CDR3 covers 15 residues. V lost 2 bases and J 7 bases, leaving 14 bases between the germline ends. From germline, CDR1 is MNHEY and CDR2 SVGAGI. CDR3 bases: TGTGCCAGCAGTTACCAGGGCCTCGACGGTGAAAAACTGTTTTTT. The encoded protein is CASSYQGLDGEKLFF.

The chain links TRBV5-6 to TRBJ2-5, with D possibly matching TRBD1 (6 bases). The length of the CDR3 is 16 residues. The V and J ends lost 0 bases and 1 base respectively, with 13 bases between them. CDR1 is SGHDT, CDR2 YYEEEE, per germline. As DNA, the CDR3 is TGTGCCAGCAGCTTGGGGTGGACAGCCGGCCAAGAGACCCAGTACTTC. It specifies CASSLGWTAGQETQYF.

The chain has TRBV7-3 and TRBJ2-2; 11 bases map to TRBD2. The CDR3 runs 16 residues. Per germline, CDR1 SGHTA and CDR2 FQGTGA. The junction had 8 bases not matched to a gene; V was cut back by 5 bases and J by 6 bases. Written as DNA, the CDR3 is TGTGCCAGCAGCCCAAGACTAGCGGGGCTCTCCGGGGAGCTGTTTTTT. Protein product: CASSPRLAGLSGELFF. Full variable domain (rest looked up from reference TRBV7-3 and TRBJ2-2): GAGVSQTPSNKVTEKGKYVELRCDPISGHTALYWYRQSLGQGPEFLIYFQGTGAADDSGLPNDRFFAVRPEGSVSTLKIQRTERGDSAVYLCASSPRLAGLSGELFFGEGSRLTVL.

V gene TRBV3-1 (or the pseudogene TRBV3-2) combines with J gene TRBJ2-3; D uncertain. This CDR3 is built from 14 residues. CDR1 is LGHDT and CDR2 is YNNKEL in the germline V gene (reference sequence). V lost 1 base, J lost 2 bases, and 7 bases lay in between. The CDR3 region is CASSQGQYTDTQYF. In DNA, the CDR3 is TGTGCCAGCAGCCAAGGGCAGTACACAGATACGCAGTATTTT.

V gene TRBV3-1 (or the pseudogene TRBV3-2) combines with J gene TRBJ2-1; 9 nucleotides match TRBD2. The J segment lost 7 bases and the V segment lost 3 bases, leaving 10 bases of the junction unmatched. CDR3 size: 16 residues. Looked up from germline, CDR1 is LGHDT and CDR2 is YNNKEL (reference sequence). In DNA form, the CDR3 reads TGTGCCAGCAGCCAGCGGGGGGGGAGCGGGAGTAATGAGCAGTTCTTC. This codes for CASSQRGGSGSNEQFF.

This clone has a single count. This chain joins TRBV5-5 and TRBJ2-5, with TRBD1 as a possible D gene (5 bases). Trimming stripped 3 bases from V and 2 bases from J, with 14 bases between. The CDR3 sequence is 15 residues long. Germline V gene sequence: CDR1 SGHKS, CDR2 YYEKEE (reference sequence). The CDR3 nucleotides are TGTGCCAGCAGCTGGGGCCTCACCTCTCAAGAGACCCAGTACTTC. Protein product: CASSWGLTSQETQYF. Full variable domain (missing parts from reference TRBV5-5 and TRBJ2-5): DAGVTQSPTHLIKTRGQQVTLRCSPISGHKSVSWYQQVLGQGPQFIFQYYEKEERGRGNFPDRFSARQFPNYSSELNVNALLLGDSALYLCASSWGLTSQETQYFGPGTRLLVL.

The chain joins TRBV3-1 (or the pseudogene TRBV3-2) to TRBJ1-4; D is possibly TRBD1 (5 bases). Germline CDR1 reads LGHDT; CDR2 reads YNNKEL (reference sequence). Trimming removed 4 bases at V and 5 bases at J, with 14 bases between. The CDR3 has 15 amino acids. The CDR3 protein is CASSLGGGWNEKLFF. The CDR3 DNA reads TGTGCCAGCAGCCTCGGGGGTGGTTGGAATGAAAAACTGTTTTTT.

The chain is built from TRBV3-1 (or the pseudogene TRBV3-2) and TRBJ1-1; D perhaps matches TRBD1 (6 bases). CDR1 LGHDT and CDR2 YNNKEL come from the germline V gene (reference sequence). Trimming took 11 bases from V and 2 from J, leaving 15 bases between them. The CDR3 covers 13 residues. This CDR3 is CAVQGLPNTEAFF. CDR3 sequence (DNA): TGTGCCGTACAGGGACTACCCAACACTGAAGCTTTCTTT.

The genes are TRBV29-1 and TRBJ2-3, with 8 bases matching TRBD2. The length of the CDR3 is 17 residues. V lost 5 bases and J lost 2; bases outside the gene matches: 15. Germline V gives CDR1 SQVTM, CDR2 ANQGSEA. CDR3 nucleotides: TGCAGCGTTCCCACGACACTTACTAGCGGCCTCACAGATACGCAGTATTTT. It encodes CSVPTTLTSGLTDTQYF.

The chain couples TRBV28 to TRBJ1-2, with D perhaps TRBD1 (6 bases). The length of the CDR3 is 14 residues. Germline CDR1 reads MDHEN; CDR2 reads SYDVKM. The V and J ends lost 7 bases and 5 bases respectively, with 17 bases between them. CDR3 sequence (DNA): TGTGCCAGCACGTCCGACGCGGGGGCTTATGGCTACACCTTC. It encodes CASTSDAGAYGYTF.

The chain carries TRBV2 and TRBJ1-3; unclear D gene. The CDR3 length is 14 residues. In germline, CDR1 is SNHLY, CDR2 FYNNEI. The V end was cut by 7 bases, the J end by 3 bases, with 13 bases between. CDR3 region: CASKLTVNGNTIYF. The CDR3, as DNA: TGTGCCAGCAAGTTAACAGTGAATGGAAACACCATATATTTT.

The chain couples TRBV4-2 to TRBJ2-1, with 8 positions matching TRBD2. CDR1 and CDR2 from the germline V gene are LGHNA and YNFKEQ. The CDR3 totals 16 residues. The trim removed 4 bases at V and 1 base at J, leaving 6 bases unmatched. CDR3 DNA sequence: TGTGCCAGCAGCCCAGAACTAGCGGCATCCTACAATGAGCAGTTCTTC. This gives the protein CASSPELAASYNEQFF.

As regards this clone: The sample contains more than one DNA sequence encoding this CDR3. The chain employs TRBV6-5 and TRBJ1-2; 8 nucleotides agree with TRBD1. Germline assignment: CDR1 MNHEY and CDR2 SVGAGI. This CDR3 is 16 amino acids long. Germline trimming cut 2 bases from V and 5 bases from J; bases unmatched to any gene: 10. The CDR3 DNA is TGTGCCAGCAGTTACATCCGCACAGGGGGAGGATATGGCTACACCTTC. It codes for CASSYIRTGGGYGYTF.

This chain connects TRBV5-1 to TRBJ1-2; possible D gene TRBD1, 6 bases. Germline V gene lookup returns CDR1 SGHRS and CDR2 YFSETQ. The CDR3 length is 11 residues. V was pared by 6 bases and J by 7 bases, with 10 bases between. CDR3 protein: CASNQGGGYTF. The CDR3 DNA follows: TGCGCCAGCAACCAAGGGGGTGGCTACACCTTC.

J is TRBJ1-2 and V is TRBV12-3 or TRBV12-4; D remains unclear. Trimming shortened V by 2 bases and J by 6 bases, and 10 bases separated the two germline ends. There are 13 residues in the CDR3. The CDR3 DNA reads TGTGCCAGCAGTTTATCGGCAGGAAATGGCTACACCTTC. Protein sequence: CASSLSAGNGYTF.